What follows are 9 T cell receptor beta chains derived from one specimen sequenced in a study of T cell repertoires in cytomegalovirus infection. TCRdb reanalysed the reads using MiXCR and keeps one entry per CDR3 protein. The repertoire holds fewer than 850,000 distinct CDR3 sequences, 25% to 30% seen once, with approximately 14% in the top ten. These receptors lack a known antigen. This specimen was cultured CD8+ T cells from PBMCs, taken from culture after CMV antigen stimulation. Receptors were obtained from a human donor in good health (CMV status not recorded). Some clones in this sample may be carry-over from other donors' samples.

This clonotype was picked up a small number of times. The CDR3 region is CASSLGLAGGYYEQYF. The CDR3 nucleotides read TGTGCCAGCAGCTTAGGTCTAGCGGGGGGTTACTACGAGCAGTACTTC. This chain links TRBV7-2 with TRBJ2-7, with TRBD2 identical over 11 bases. The trim removed 1 base at V and 3 bases at J, leaving 5 bases unmatched. The CDR3 covers 16 residues. Germline assignment: CDR1 SGHTA and CDR2 FQGNSA.

This clonotype has only a few counts. J is TRBJ2-1 and V is TRBV7-8, with D possibly being TRBD1 or TRBD2 (5 bases each). This CDR3 region has 15 residues. Germline V gene data show CDR1 as SGHVS and CDR2 as FQNEAQ. Trimming left V 1 base short and J 3 bases short, with 10 bases between. CDR3 coding DNA: TGTGCCAGCAGCTTAGAAGGGGAGAGCTACAATGAGCAGTTCTTC. Encoded protein: CASSLEGESYNEQFF.

This clonotype has only a few counts. The gene calls are TRBV7-6 and TRBJ2-5, with TRBD1 identical over 7 bases. The CDR3 extends over 15 amino acids. The J segment lost 1 base and the V segment lost 5 bases, leaving 7 bases of the junction unmatched. Germline CDR1 reads SGHVS; CDR2 reads FNYEAQ. This chain's CDR3 is CASSPRDSLQETQYF. The CDR3 nucleotides are TGTGCCAGCAGCCCCCGGGACAGTCTCCAAGAGACCCAGTACTTC.

This clonotype was picked up many times. The chain links TRBV7-2 to TRBJ2-1; perhaps TRBD1 as D (5 bases). Trimming shortened V by 3 bases and J by 9 bases, and 6 bases separated the two germline ends. Per germline, CDR1 SGHTA and CDR2 FQGNSA. This CDR3 has 11 residues. The CDR3: CASSFQGEQFF. In nucleotides, the CDR3 is TGTGCCAGCAGCTTCCAGGGTGAGCAGTTCTTC.

The chain joins TRBV6-2 or TRBV6-3 to TRBJ2-7; 7 bases are shared with TRBD2. V gave up 0 bases and J gave up 3 bases; unmatched junction bases: 8. The CDR3 is 16 residues long. The V gene's germline CDR1 is MNHEY and CDR2 SVGEGT. CDR3 nucleotides: TGTGCCAGCAGTTACTCTGGAGCGGGGAGAAGCTACGAGCAGTACGTC. Residues: CASSYSGAGRSYEQYV.

V usage is TRBV6-2 or TRBV6-3 and J usage is TRBJ1-5, with D uncertain. Between the trimmed V and J ends, which lost 5 bases and 9 bases, there was a span of 26 bases. CDR1 is MNHEY, CDR2 SVGEGT, per germline. The CDR3 has 17 amino acids. Written as DNA, the CDR3 is TGTGCCAGCAGTGGGCGCGGGCTAGGCTTCAAGAAGGGGCCCCAGCATTTT. This translates into CASSGRGLGFKKGPQHF.

The chain recombines TRBV7-9 with TRBJ1-2, with TRBD1 matching over 7 bases. The J segment lost 8 bases and the V segment lost 6 bases, leaving 12 bases of the junction unmatched. Germline V lookup: CDR1 SEHNR, CDR2 FQNEAQ (reference sequence). This CDR3 contains 14 residues. The CDR3 is CASRTDRTQRGYTF. The DNA for the CDR3 is TGTGCCAGCAGAACGGACAGGACCCAAAGGGGCTACACCTTC.

V usage is TRBV7-9 and J usage is TRBJ2-2, with D possibly TRBD2 on 5 matching bases. The ends were cut back, 5 bases at V and 6 bases at J, with 10 bases in the middle. This CDR3 contains 13 residues. Germline CDR1 reads SEHNR; CDR2 reads FQNEAQ (reference sequence). CDR3: CASSRGVPGELFF. The CDR3 bases are TGTGCCAGCAGCCGGGGAGTTCCCGGGGAGCTGTTTTTT.

The chain couples TRBV6-5 to TRBJ2-7, with D perhaps matching TRBD1 (5 bases). V was pared by 0 bases and J by 3 bases, with 9 bases between. This CDR3 is built from 14 residues. The germline V gene has CDR1 MNHEY and CDR2 SVGAGI. CDR3 coding DNA: TGTGCCAGCAGTTACTCGAACAGGTACTACGAGCAGTACTTC. It specifies CASSYSNRYYEQYF.